The 9 T cell receptor beta chains listed next were all sequenced from one sample in a study of cytomegalovirus exposure and HLA in healthy donors. With 60 Vbeta and 13 Jbeta primers, the PCR was carried out. Only in-frame clones appear in the TCRdb table, and some are missing; sequencing was by immunoSEQ multiplex PCR. This repertoire shows roughly 200,000 clones, roughly four fifths found once; its top ten account for around 3%. The specimen sequenced was PBMCs. These receptors all stem from a middle-aged woman in good health and CMV-seronegative.

This rearrangement joins TRBV10-2 to TRBJ2-5; 12 nucleotides line up with TRBD2. Germline CDR1 WSHSY, CDR2 SAAADI. CDR3 length: 13 residues. With 8 bases clipped from V and 5 bases from J, the junction kept 3 bases outside the gene matches. In DNA form, the CDR3 reads TGCGCCAGCGGACTAGCGGGATCGGAGACCCAGTACTTC. This translates into CASGLAGSETQYF.

The chain's CDR3 is CAWDRRAGVKDEQFF. In nucleotides, the CDR3 is TGTGCCTGGGACAGGCGGGCGGGAGTAAAGGATGAGCAGTTCTTC. The chain joins TRBV30 to TRBJ2-1; TRBD2 might be the D (7 bases). The V gene lost 5 bases and the J gene lost 8 bases, with 22 bases spanning the gap. In germline, CDR1 is GTSNPN, CDR2 SVGIG (reference sequence). The CDR3 consists of 15 residues.

This sequence joins TRBV7-6 and TRBJ1-1; D unresolved. V lost 5 bases and J 5 bases, leaving 12 bases between the germline ends. This CDR3 is 13 amino acids long. Germline-derived CDR1 and CDR2 are SGHVS and FNYEAQ. The CDR3 bases are TGTGCCAGCAGCGAAGAGGATTGGACTGAAGCTTTCTTT. Its protein is CASSEEDWTEAFF.

The chain recombines TRBV5-8 with TRBJ2-3; D is uncertain. The length of the CDR3 is 14 residues. V gave up 6 bases and J gave up 0 bases, with 11 bases separating them. Germline V gene data show CDR1 as SGHTS and CDR2 as YDEGEE. The CDR3 sequence is CASTRRSSTDTQYF. CDR3 sequence (DNA): TGTGCCAGCACTCGGCGGAGTAGCACAGATACGCAGTATTTT.

Turning to this clone: Other DNA sequences within the sample encode an identical CDR3. This chain connects TRBV5-1 to TRBJ1-2; D remains ambiguous. V lost 0 bases and J 4 bases, leaving 7 bases between the germline ends. Germline CDR1 is SGHRS and CDR2 is YFSETQ. This CDR3 is built from 13 residues. This chain's CDR3 is CASSLGQSYGYTF. CDR3 bases: TGCGCCAGCAGCTTGGGCCAGTCCTATGGCTACACCTTC. The variable domain in full, with the rest retrieved from reference TRBV5-1 and TRBJ1-2, is KAGVTQTPRYLIKTRGQQVTLSCSPISGHRSVSWYQQTPGQGLQFLFEYFSETQRNKGNFPGRFSGRQFSNSRSEMNVSTLELGDSALYLCASSLGQSYGYTFGSGTRLTVV.

The V and J genes are TRBV10-1 and TRBJ2-1; 9 bases line up with TRBD2. After removal of 3 bases from V and 5 bases from J, the junction contained 8 bases not matched to a gene. CDR1 and CDR2 from the germline V gene are WNHNN and SYGVQD (reference sequence). The CDR3 extends over 16 amino acids. CDR3 residues: CASSDPLAGPDNEQFF. The DNA of the CDR3 is TGCGCCAGCAGTGACCCCCTAGCGGGACCCGACAATGAGCAGTTCTTC.

This rearrangement joins TRBV18 to TRBJ2-1; 12 nucleotides agree with TRBD2. Unmatched junction bases numbered 5, after V lost 0 bases and J lost 8 bases. Looked up from germline, CDR1 is KGHSH and CDR2 is LQKENI. This CDR3 region has 16 residues. CDR3 in DNA: TGTGCCAGCTCACCACCAGGACTAGCGGGATGGGATGAGCAGTTCTTC. It codes for CASSPPGLAGWDEQFF.

DNA of the CDR3: TGTGCCAGCAGTTTCGGACAGGGCACAGATACGCAGTATTTT. Translated: CASSFGQGTDTQYF. V usage is TRBV27 and J usage is TRBJ2-3; 7 positions match TRBD1. After removal of 3 bases from V and 1 base from J, the junction contained 1 base not matched to a gene. The germline CDR1 and CDR2 sequences are MNHEY and SMNVEV (reference sequence). The CDR3 runs 14 residues.

The chain couples TRBV6-5 to TRBJ1-2, with D perhaps matching TRBD1 (6 bases). Trimming took off 5 bases at V and 9 bases at J, with 19 bases between the two ends. The germline V gene encodes CDR1 MNHEY and CDR2 SVGAGI. This CDR3 comprises 14 residues. The CDR3 DNA reads as TGTGCCAGCAGTCCGGCGGCAGGGGATCGTCGCTACACCTTC. Its translation: CASSPAAGDRRYTF.